The rows below give T cell receptor beta chains drawn from one sample of a study of regulatory T cells in long-lasting Graves disease. MiXCR was run by TCRdb on the multiplex PCR reads, yielding one entry per CDR3 protein. The data contain around 460,000 distinct CDR3 sequences, 13% to 15% of them singletons. Another study also made use of these data, one on T cells in Graves' hyperthyroidism and ophthalmopathy.

This specimen consisted of peripheral blood mononuclear cells (PBMCs), obtained at new diagnosis, from a patient treated with antithyroid drugs. Receptor source: a woman between 50 and 59 years old with Graves disease. Each CDR3 is given with its conserved first and last residue. A D gene is named only where the DNA matches it firmly. Rows may omit the clone size; those that give it use once, few, many or a size class.

few	-	TRBV3-1	TRBJ1-2	CASSQEPGRGNYGYTF	TGTGCCAGCAGCCAAGAACCGGGACGCGGAAACTATGGCTACACCTTC
many	TRBD2	TRBV28	TRBJ2-7	CASRVTGTSGAYEQYF	TGTGCCAGCAGAGTCACCGGGACTAGCGGTGCTTACGAGCAGTACTTC
many	TRBD1	TRBV28	TRBJ2-7	CASSLGWGQATYEQYF	TGTGCCAGCAGCTTAGGGTGGGGACAGGCTACCTACGAGCAGTACTTC
few	TRBD1	TRBV7-9	TRBJ2-5	CASSQGQGQETQYF	TGTGCCAGCAGCCAGGGACAGGGACAAGAGACCCAGTACTTC
many	TRBD1	TRBV28	TRBJ2-7	CATFGDRVSYEQYF	TGTGCCACCTTTGGGGACAGGGTCTCCTACGAGCAGTACTTC
many	-	TRBV6-5	TRBJ2-2	CASSYSGRSTGELFF	TGTGCCAGCAGTTACTCAGGTAGAAGTACCGGGGAGCTGTTTTTT
few	TRBD2	TRBV27	TRBJ2-7	CASSLKPRGLANNYEQYF	TGTGCCAGCAGTTTAAAACCTCGTGGACTAGCGAACAACTACGAGCAGTACTTC
-	-	TRBV19	TRBJ1-1	CASSITGNTEAFF	TGTGCCAGTAGTATAACTGGTAACACTGAAGCTTTCTTT
-	TRBD2	TRBV19	TRBJ2-1	CASGGTSGAYNEQFF	TGTGCCAGTGGGGGGACTAGCGGAGCCTACAATGAGCAGTTCTTC
many	TRBD2	TRBV6-1	TRBJ2-1	CASSGGRLPNEQFF	TGTGCCAGCAGCGGCGGGAGACTGCCCAATGAGCAGTTCTTC
many	-	TRBV9	TRBJ2-7	CASSVGGLPYEQYF	TGTGCCAGCAGCGTAGGTGGACTACCATACGAGCAGTACTTC
many	-	TRBV19	TRBJ1-3	CASNPPGTAVGGNTIYF	TGTGCCAGTAATCCTCCCGGGACGGCCGTCGGGGGAAACACCATATATTTT
once	TRBD2	TRBV29-1	TRBJ2-5	CSVHYPGLAGWETQYF	TGCAGCGTTCATTACCCGGGACTAGCGGGCTGGGAGACCCAGTACTTC
-	TRBD2	TRBV4-2	TRBJ2-4	CASSPLASGEAKNIQYF	TGTGCCAGCAGCCCCCTGGCTAGCGGAGAGGCCAAAAACATTCAGTACTTC
-	-	TRBV10-3	TRBJ2-2	CAILRQTGELFF	TGTGCCATTCTGAGACAGACCGGGGAGCTGTTTTTT
many	-	TRBV24-1	TRBJ2-3	CATSDRTADTQYF	TGTGCCACCAGTGACAGGACAGCAGATACGCAGTATTTT
many	-	TRBV6-5	TRBJ1-2	CASSYSDIYGYTF	TGTGCCAGCAGTTACTCCGATATCTATGGCTACACCTTC
many	-	TRBV5-5	TRBJ2-7	CASSLVIGSDEQYF	TGTGCCAGCAGCTTGGTTATAGGGTCGGACGAGCAGTACTTC
many	TRBD1	TRBV6-1	TRBJ1-2	CASSEATTGWGYGYTF	TGTGCCAGCAGTGAAGCTACGACAGGGTGGGGCTATGGCTACACCTTC
many	-	TRBV7-7	TRBJ1-1	CASSLSEGTEAFF	TGTGCTAGCAGCTTATCCGAGGGGACTGAAGCTTTCTTT
many	-	TRBV2	TRBJ2-2	CASIGTINTGELFF	TGTGCCAGCATAGGGACAATTAACACCGGGGAGCTGTTTTTT
-	-	TRBV10-3	TRBJ2-3	CAISEVWGASTDTQYF	TGTGCCATCAGTGAAGTATGGGGAGCTAGCACAGATACGCAGTATTTT